This is a list of T cell receptor beta chains from one sample in a study of T cells in Graves' hyperthyroidism and ophthalmopathy. TCRdb re-analysed the multiplex PCR reads in MiXCR, keeping a single row per CDR3 protein. The sample shows 200,000 to 250,000 distinct CDR3 sequences, roughly 15% of them seen only once. Input material: blood. These receptors all stem from a woman aged 18-29 years with Graves' ophthalmopathy. Both conserved end residues are part of each CDR3. The D gene is left open where the match is weak. The listing skips clone size in some rows; elsewhere it reads once, few, many or a size class.

v_gene	d_gene	abundance	j_gene	CDR3aa	CDR3nt
TRBV15	TRBD1	many	TRBJ1-1	CATSRDWSGGPEAFF	TGTGCCACCAGCAGAGATTGGTCAGGGGGCCCTGAAGCTTTCTTT
TRBV10-1	TRBD2	many	TRBJ2-1	CASSEKAGGYNEQFF	TGCGCCAGCAGTGAGAAAGCGGGAGGCTACAATGAGCAGTTCTTC
TRBV28	TRBD1	.	TRBJ1-6	CASSGTGVRALHF	TGTGCCAGCAGTGGGACAGGGGTTAGGGCCCTCCACTTT
TRBV7-3	.	many	TRBJ2-2	CASRRDNTGELFF	TGTGCCAGCAGGAGGGATAACACCGGGGAGCTGTTTTTT
TRBV15	.	many	TRBJ1-5	CATSKHGNQPQHF	TGTGCCACCAGCAAACACGGAAATCAGCCCCAGCATTTT
TRBV19	TRBD1	many	TRBJ2-4	CASSMGQGWTKNIQYF	TGTGCCAGTAGTATGGGACAGGGGTGGACCAAAAACATTCAGTACTTC
TRBV4-3	TRBD1	.	TRBJ2-7	CASSRDRVLSNEQYF	TGCGCCAGCAGCCGTGACAGGGTCTTAAGTAACGAGCAGTACTTC
TRBV11-2	.	.	TRBJ1-1	CASSLARGSPEAFF	TGTGCCAGCAGCTTAGCACGGGGAAGCCCTGAAGCTTTCTTT
TRBV7-2	TRBD1	many	TRBJ2-7	CASSLDRGLDEQYF	TGTGCCAGCAGCTTGGACAGGGGCCTGGACGAGCAGTACTTC
TRBV6-5	TRBD2	.	TRBJ2-3	CASSYPGLAGGPADTQYF	TGTGCCAGCAGTTACCCGGGACTAGCGGGAGGGCCGGCAGATACGCAGTATTTT
TRBV5-1	.	many	TRBJ2-3	CASSYEGGTGTDTQYF	TGCGCCAGCAGCTACGAAGGGGGTACGGGGACAGATACGCAGTATTTT
TRBV6-5	.	many	TRBJ2-3	CASSYSVSSSTDTQYF	TGTGCCAGCAGTTACTCGGTCAGCTCTAGCACAGATACGCAGTATTTT
TRBV11-2	TRBD2	.	TRBJ2-7	CASSTGLAGAGPRNYEQYF	TGTGCCAGCAGCACGGGACTAGCGGGGGCCGGACCCAGAAACTACGAGCAGTACTTC
TRBV28	.	once	TRBJ2-4	CASSDRLLAKNIQYF	TGTGCCAGCAGTGACAGGTTACTAGCCAAAAACATTCAGTACTTC
TRBV7-9	.	many	TRBJ2-1	CASSPASLEFF	TGTGCCAGCAGCCCGGCCTCCCTCGAGTTCTTC
TRBV19	.	many	TRBJ1-2	CASSIVGAETNYGYTF	TGTGCCAGTAGTATAGTGGGGGCAGAGACCAACTATGGCTACACCTTC
TRBV15	.	many	TRBJ2-7	CATSRGSGDSYEQYF	TGTGCCACCAGCAGGGGTTCCGGGGACTCCTACGAGCAGTACTTC
TRBV12-3/TRBV12-4	.	many	TRBJ1-4	CASSLRHSTNEKLFF	TGTGCCAGCAGTCTCAGACATTCCACTAATGAAAAACTGTTTTTT
TRBV7-8	.	many	TRBJ1-1	CASSKIGQTPNTEAFF	TGTGCCAGCAGCAAGATAGGACAGACCCCGAACACTGAAGCTTTCTTT
TRBV12-3/TRBV12-4	TRBD2	many	TRBJ2-1	CASGLAGGPHEQFF	TGTGCCAGCGGCCTAGCGGGGGGGCCGCATGAGCAGTTCTTC
TRBV3-1	TRBD2	many	TRBJ2-7	CASSLGLAGGISYEQYF	TGTGCCAGCAGCTTAGGACTAGCGGGGGGGATCTCCTACGAGCAGTACTTC
TRBV5-5	.	many	TRBJ2-3	CASSLLGASTDTQYF	TGTGCCAGCAGCTTATTGGGGGCCTCCACAGATACGCAGTATTTT
TRBV5-4	TRBD1	.	TRBJ2-3	CASTLQGADTQYF	TGTGCCAGCACCCTCCAGGGGGCCGATACGCAGTATTTT
TRBV6-5	TRBD2	many	TRBJ2-1	CASSYTGLAGGNEQFF	TGTGCCAGCAGTTACACGGGACTAGCGGGAGGCAATGAGCAGTTCTTC
TRBV2	TRBD1	many	TRBJ1-1	CASTGEVNTEAFF	TGTGCCAGTACAGGGGAGGTGAACACTGAAGCTTTCTTT
TRBV12-3/TRBV12-4	.	many	TRBJ2-1	CASSFEGYNEQFF	TGTGCCAGCAGTTTCGAGGGCTACAATGAGCAGTTCTTC
TRBV7-2	TRBD2	many	TRBJ2-1	CASRSIPLAGWNEQFF	TGTGCCAGCAGATCCATCCCCCTAGCGGGTTGGAATGAGCAGTTCTTC
TRBV30	.	many	TRBJ2-5	CAWSGRRETQYF	TGTGCCTGGAGCGGGAGACGGGAGACCCAGTACTTC
TRBV6-1	.	many	TRBJ2-7	CASSLIAVSWYEQYF	TGTGCCAGCAGCCTCATAGCGGTTAGTTGGTACGAGCAGTACTTC
TRBV29-1	.	many	TRBJ2-1	CSVPPRGNEQFF	TGCAGCGTTCCTCCAAGGGGCAATGAGCAGTTCTTC
TRBV6-1	.	.	TRBJ1-5	CASRRGVSDQPQHF	TGTGCCAGCAGGAGGGGGGTTAGCGATCAGCCCCAGCATTTT
TRBV10-3	.	many	TRBJ1-3	CAIRSYSGNTIYF	TGTGCCATCAGAAGCTACTCTGGAAACACCATATATTTT
TRBV15	.	many	TRBJ2-2	CATERLRYNTGELFF	TGTGCCACCGAGCGCTTACGATACAACACCGGGGAGCTGTTTTTT
TRBV20-1	TRBD2	many	TRBJ2-1	CSATPSGTYNEQFF	TGCAGTGCAACCCCTAGCGGTACCTACAATGAGCAGTTCTTC
TRBV5-1	.	many	TRBJ2-1	CASSLSFAGRYNEQFF	TGCGCCAGCAGCTTAAGCTTCGCGGGGCGATACAATGAGCAGTTCTTC
TRBV10-3	.	many	TRBJ2-1	CAIAGQYNEQFF	TGTGCCATAGCTGGACAGTACAATGAGCAGTTCTTC
TRBV9	TRBD2	many	TRBJ2-1	CASTPTSGGNNEQFF	TGTGCCAGCACTCCCACTAGCGGGGGGAACAATGAGCAGTTCTTC